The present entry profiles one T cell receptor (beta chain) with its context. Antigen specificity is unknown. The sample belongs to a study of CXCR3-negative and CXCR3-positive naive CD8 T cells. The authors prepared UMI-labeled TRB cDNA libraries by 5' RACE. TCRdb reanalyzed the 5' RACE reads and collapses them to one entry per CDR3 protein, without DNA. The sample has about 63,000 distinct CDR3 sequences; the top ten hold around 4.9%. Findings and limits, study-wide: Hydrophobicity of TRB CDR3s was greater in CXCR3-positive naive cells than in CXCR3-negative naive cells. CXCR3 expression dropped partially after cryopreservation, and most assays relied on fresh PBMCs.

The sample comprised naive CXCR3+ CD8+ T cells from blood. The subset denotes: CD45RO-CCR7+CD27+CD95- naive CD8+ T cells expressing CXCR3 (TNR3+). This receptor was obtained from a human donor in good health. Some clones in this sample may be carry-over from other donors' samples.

The CDR3 here is CASSLGEATEAFF. The rearrangement joins TRBV12-3 or TRBV12-4 to TRBJ1-1. CDR3 size: 13 residues.